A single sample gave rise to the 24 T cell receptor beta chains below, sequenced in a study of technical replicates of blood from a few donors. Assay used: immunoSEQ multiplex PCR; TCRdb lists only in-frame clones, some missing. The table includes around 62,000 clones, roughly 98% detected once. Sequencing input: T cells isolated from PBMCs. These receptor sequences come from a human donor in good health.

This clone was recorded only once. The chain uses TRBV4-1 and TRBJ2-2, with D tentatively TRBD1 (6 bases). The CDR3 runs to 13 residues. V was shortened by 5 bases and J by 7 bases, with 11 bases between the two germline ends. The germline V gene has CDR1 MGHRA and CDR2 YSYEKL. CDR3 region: CASSRGLDGELFF. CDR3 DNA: TGCGCCAGCAGCAGGGGGTTGGACGGGGAGCTGTTTTTT.

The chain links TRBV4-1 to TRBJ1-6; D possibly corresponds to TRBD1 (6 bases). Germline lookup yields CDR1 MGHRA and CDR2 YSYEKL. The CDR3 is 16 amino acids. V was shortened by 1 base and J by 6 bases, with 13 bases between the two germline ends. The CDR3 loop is CASSQGRGGPNSPLHF. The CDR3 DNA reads TGCGCCAGCAGCCAAGGCCGCGGGGGGCCTAATTCACCCCTCCACTTT.

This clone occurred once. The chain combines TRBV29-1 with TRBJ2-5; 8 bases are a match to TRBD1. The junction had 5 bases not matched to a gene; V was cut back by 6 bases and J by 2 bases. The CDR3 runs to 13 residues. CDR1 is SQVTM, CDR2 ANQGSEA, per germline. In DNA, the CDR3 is TGCAGCGTCAGCAGGGGGCAGCAAGAGACCCAGTACTTC. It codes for CSVSRGQQETQYF.

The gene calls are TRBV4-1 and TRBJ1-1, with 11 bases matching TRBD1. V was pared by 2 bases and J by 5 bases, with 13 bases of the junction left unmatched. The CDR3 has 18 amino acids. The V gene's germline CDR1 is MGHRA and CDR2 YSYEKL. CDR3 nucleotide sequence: TGCGCCAGCAGCCAACGGTTGTCCGGGACAGGGGGAAAAACTGAAGCTTTCTTT. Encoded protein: CASSQRLSGTGGKTEAFF.

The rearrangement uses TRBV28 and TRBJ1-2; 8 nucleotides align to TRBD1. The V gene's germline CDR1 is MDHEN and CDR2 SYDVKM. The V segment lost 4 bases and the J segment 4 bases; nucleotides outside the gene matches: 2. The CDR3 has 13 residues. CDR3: CASSWTGIYGYTF. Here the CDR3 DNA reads TGTGCCAGCAGTTGGACAGGGATCTATGGCTACACCTTC.

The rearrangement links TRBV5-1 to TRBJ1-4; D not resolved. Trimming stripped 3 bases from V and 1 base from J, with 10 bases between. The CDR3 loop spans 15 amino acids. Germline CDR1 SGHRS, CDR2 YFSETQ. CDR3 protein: CASSSGGETNEKLFF. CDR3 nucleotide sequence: TGCGCCAGCAGCTCCGGCGGGGAAACTAATGAAAAACTGTTTTTT.

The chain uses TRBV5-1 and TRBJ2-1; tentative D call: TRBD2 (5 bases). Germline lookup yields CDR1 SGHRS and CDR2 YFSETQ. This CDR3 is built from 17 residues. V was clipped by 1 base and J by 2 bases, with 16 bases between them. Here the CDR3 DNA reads TGCGCCAGCAGCTTGTCCAGCCGGACTCCCACCTACAATGAGCAGTTCTTC. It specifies CASSLSSRTPTYNEQFF.

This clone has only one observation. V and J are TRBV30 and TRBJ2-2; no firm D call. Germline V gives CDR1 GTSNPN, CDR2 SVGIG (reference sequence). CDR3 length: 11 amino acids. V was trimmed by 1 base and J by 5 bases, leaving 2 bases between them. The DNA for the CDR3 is TGTGCCTGGAGTGCGACCGGGGAGCTGTTTTTT. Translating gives CAWSATGELFF.

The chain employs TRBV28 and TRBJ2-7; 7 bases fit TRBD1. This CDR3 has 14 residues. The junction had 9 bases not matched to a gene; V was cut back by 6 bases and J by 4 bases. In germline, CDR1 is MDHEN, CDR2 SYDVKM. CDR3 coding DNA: TGTGCCAGCAGGCGCTCGGGACAGATATACGAGCAGTACTTC. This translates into CASRRSGQIYEQYF.

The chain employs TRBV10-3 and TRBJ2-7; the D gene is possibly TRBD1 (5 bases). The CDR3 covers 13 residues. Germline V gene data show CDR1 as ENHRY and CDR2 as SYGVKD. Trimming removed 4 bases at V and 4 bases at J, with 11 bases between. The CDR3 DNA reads TGTGCCATCAGTGGGAAAGGGGTGTACGAGCAGTACTTC. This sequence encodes CAISGKGVYEQYF.

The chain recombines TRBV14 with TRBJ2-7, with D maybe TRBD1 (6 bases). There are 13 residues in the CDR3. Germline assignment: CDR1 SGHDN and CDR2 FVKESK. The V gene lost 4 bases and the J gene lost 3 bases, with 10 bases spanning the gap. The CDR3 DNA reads TGTGCCAGCAGCCCGTACAGGGACTACGAGCAGTACTTC. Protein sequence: CASSPYRDYEQYF.

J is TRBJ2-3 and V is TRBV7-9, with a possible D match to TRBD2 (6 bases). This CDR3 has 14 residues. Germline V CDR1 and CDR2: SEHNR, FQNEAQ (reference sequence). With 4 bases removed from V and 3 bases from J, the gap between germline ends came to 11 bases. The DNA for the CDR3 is TGTGCCAGCAGCTCCGGGGGAGGAACAGATACGCAGTATTTT. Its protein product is CASSSGGGTDTQYF.

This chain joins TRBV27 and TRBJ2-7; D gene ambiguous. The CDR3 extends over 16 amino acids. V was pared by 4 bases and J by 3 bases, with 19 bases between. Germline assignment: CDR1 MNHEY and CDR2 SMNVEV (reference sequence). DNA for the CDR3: TGTGCCAGCAGTTCTACGCTTCAACGACTGTTCTACGAGCAGTACTTC. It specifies CASSSTLQRLFYEQYF.

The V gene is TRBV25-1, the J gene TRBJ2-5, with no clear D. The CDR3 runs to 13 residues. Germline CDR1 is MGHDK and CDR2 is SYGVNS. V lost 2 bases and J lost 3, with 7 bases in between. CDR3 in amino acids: CASSELRKETQYF. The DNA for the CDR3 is TGTGCCAGCAGTGAACTCAGAAAAGAGACCCAGTACTTC.

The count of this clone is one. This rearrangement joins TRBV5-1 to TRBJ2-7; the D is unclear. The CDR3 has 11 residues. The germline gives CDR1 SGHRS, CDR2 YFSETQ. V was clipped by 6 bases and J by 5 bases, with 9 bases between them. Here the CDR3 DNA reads TGCGCCAGCACCAGTGGTAACGAGCAGTACTTC. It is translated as CASTSGNEQYF.

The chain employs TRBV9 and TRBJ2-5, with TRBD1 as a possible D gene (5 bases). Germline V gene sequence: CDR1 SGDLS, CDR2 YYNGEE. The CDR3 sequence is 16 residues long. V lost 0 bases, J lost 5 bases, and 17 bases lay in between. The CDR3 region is CASSVVSGQIRETQYF. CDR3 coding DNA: TGTGCCAGCAGCGTAGTCTCAGGGCAGATCAGGGAGACCCAGTACTTC.

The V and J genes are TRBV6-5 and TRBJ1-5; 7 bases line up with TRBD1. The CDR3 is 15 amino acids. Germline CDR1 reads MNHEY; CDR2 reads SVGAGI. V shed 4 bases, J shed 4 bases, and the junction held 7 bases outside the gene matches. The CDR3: CASSLRDSENQPQHF. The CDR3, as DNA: TGTGCCAGCAGTTTACGGGACAGCGAAAATCAGCCCCAGCATTTT.

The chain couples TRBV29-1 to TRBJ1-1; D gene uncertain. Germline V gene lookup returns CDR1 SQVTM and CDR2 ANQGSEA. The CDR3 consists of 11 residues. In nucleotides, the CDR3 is TGCAGTTGTAACAGCTACACTGAAGCTTTCTTT. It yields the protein CSCNSYTEAFF.

CDR3 sequence: CAWSVDSNPNNEQFF. The CDR3 nucleotides read TGTGCCTGGAGTGTAGACAGTAACCCGAACAATGAGCAGTTCTTC. The rearrangement uses TRBV30 and TRBJ2-1; perhaps TRBD1 as D (5 bases). The V gene's germline CDR1 is GTSNPN and CDR2 SVGIG (reference sequence). Trimming took off 0 bases at V and 5 bases at J, with 14 bases between the two ends. The CDR3 totals 15 residues.

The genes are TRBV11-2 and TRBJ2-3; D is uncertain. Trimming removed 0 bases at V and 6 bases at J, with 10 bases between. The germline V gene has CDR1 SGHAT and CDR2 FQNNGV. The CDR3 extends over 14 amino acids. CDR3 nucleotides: TGTGCCAGCAGCTTAGATCGCGGCTTGGATACGCAGTATTTT. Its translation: CASSLDRGLDTQYF.

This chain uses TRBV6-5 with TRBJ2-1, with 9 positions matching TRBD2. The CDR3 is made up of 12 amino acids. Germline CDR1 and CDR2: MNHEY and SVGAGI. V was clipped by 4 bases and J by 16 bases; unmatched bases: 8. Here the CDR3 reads CASSSAGTSHFF. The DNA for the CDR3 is TGTGCCAGCAGTTCAGCCGGGACTAGCCACTTCTTC.

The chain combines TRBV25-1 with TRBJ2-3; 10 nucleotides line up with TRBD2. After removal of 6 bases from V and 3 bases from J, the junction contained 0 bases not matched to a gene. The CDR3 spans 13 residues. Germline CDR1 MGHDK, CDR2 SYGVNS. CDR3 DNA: TGTGCCAGCAGACTAGCGGGGACAGATACGCAGTATTTT. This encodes CASRLAGTDTQYF.

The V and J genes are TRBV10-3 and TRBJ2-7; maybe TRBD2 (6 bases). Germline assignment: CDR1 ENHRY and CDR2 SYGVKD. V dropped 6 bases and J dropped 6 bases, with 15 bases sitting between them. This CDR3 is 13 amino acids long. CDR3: CAISGDSISEQYF. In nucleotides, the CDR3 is TGTGCCATCAGCGGGGACTCCATCTCCGAGCAGTACTTC.

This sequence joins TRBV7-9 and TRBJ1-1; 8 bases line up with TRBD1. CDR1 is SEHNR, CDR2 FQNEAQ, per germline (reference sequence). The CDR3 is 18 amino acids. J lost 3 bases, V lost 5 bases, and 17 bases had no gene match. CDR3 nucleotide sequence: TGTGCCAGCAGCCAAATCGACGGACAGGGCCTTTTGGACACTGAAGCTTTCTTT. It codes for CASSQIDGQGLLDTEAFF.